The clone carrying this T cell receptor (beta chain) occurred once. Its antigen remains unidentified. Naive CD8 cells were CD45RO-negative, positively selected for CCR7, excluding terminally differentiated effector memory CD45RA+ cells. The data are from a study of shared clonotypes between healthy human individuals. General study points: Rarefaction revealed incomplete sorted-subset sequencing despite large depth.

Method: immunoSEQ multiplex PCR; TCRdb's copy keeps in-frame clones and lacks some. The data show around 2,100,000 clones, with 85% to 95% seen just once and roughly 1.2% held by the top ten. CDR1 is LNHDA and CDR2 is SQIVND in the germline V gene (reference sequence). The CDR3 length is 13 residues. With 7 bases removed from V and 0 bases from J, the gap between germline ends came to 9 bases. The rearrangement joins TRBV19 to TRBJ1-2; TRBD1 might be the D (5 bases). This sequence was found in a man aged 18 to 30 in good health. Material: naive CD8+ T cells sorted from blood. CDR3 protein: CASMGDSNYGYTF. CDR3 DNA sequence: TGTGCCAGTATGGGGGATTCTAACTATGGCTACACCTTC.